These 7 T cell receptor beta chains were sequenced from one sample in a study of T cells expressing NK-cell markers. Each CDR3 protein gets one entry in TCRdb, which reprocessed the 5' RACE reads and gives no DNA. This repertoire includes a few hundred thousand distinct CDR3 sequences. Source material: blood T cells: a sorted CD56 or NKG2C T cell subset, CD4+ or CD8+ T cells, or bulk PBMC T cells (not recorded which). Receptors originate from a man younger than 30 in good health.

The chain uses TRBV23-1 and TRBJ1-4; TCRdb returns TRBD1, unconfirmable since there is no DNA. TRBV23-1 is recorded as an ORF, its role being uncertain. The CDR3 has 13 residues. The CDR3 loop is CASLGQAKEKLFF.

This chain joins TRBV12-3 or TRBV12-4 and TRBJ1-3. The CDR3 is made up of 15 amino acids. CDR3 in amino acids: CASTAGGLLRNTIYF.

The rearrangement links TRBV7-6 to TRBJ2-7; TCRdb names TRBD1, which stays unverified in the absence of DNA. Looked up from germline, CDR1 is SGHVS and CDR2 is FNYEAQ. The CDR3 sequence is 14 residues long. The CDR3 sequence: CASSSFGRVGEQYF. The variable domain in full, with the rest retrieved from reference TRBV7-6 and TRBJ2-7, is GAGVSQSPRYKVTKRGQDVALRCDPISGHVSLYWYRQALGQGPEFLTYFNYEAQQDKSGLPNDRFSAERPEGSISTLTIQRTEQRDSAMYRCASSSFGRVGEQYFGPGTRLTVT.

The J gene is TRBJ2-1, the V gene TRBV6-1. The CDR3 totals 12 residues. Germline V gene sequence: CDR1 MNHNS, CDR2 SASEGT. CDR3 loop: CASSAFSDEQFF.

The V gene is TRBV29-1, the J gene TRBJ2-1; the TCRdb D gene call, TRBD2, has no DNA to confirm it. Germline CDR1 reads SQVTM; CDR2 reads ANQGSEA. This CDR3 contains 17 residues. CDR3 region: CSVEALLAGEGKGEQFF.

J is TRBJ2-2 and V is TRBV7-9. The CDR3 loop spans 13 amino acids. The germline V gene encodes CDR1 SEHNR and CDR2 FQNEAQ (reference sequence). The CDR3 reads CASINPSTGELFF.

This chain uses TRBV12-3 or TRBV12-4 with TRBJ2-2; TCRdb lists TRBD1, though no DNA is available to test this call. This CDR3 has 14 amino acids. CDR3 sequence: CASTPGSFTGELFF.